The 24 T cell receptor beta chains below come from one sample, sequenced in a study of chemoradiotherapy in HPV16-positive cancers (dated by TCRdb to the early 2020s). The library was produced with the immunoSEQ multiplex PCR assay. This is the immuneACCESS table as TCRdb keeps it, with only in-frame sequences that have V and J called. A part of the clones is gone; compared with another copy, unresolved V genes explain less than half, and the rest is unexplained. The sample includes over 5,000 clones, with around 83% observed a single time. Around 2% of the sample is held by the ten biggest clonotypes. The material was tumor tissue, obtained from a patient who underwent chemoradiotherapy. The source of these receptors is a human donor with HPV-associated anogenital cancer.

The genes are TRBV28 and TRBJ2-7; D is possibly TRBD2 (6 bases). The germline V and J ends were trimmed by 3 bases and 5 bases, with 11 bases remaining between them. The CDR3 is made up of 13 amino acids. Germline values: CDR1 MDHEN, CDR2 SYDVKM. The CDR3 is CASSFLSGDEQYF. In nucleotides, the CDR3 is TGTGCCAGCAGTTTCTTATCGGGGGACGAGCAGTACTTC.

This rearrangement joins TRBV5-6 to TRBJ2-1, with 11 bases that match TRBD2. The V gene end was trimmed by 2 bases and the J gene end by 7 bases; junction bases not matched to a gene: 17. The CDR3 contains 19 residues. The germline CDR1 and CDR2 sequences are SGHDT and YYEEEE. The CDR3 spells CASSLGLGNLAGGPNEQFF. CDR3 DNA: TGTGCCAGCAGCTTAGGCTTGGGGAATTTAGCGGGAGGGCCGAATGAGCAGTTCTTC.

The J gene is TRBJ1-1, the V gene TRBV6-1; D perhaps matches TRBD1 (6 bases). The ends were cut back, 4 bases at V and 4 bases at J, with 10 bases in the middle. CDR3 length: 13 residues. Germline V gene data show CDR1 as MNHNS and CDR2 as SASEGT. The CDR3 here is CASSVQGSTEAFF. As DNA, the CDR3 is TGTGCCAGCAGTGTACAGGGAAGCACTGAAGCTTTCTTT.

This clone was detected only once. The chain links TRBV5-1 to TRBJ2-7, with D perhaps TRBD1 or TRBD2 (6 bases each). Germline CDR1 is SGHRS and CDR2 is YFSETQ. Trimming shortened V by 3 bases and J by 3 bases, and 19 bases separated the two germline ends. The length of the CDR3 is 16 residues. This chain's CDR3 is CASSSGGGQGFYEQYF. Written as DNA, the CDR3 is TGCGCCAGCAGCTCGGGTGGGGGGCAGGGATTCTACGAGCAGTACTTC. The complete variable domain, with remaining parts taken from reference TRBV5-1 and TRBJ2-7, reads KAGVTQTPRYLIKTRGQQVTLSCSPISGHRSVSWYQQTPGQGLQFLFEYFSETQRNKGNFPGRFSGRQFSNSRSEMNVSTLELGDSALYLCASSSGGGQGFYEQYFGPGTRLTVT.

This chain links TRBV5-1 with TRBJ2-4; TRBD1 agrees at 7 bases. Trimming cost V 0 bases and J 0 bases; bases outside gene matches: 9. The germline V gene has CDR1 SGHRS and CDR2 YFSETQ. This CDR3 is built from 18 residues. This CDR3 reads CASSLGDPGTVAKNIQYF. DNA for the CDR3: TGCGCCAGCAGCTTGGGAGACCCCGGGACAGTAGCCAAAAACATTCAGTACTTC.

This clone was recorded only once. This chain links TRBV18 with TRBJ2-7; D gene uncertain. The CDR3 runs to 13 residues. Germline-derived CDR1 and CDR2 are KGHSH and LQKENI. Trimming removed 2 bases from V and 2 bases from J, with 7 bases in between. The CDR3 DNA reads TGTGCCAGCTCACCATACCAGGCCTACGAGCAGTACTTC. It is translated as CASSPYQAYEQYF. Using reference TRBV18 and TRBJ2-7 for the parts outside the CDR3, the full variable domain is NAGVMQNPRHLVRRRGQEARLRCSPMKGHSHVYWYRQLPEEGLKFMVYLQKENIIDESGMPKERFSAEFPKEGPSILRIQQVVRGDSAAYFCASSPYQAYEQYFGPGTRLTVT.

V usage is TRBV9 and J usage is TRBJ1-1; D might be TRBD1 (6 bases). The CDR3 length is 14 residues. Trimming shortened V by 4 bases and J by 1 base, and 11 bases separated the two germline ends. Germline CDR1 reads SGDLS; CDR2 reads YYNGEE. The CDR3 DNA sequence: TGTGCCAGCAGCCCCCCGGGGGCGAACACTGAAGCTTTCTTT. Translating it yields CASSPPGANTEAFF.

This clone was detected a few times. This chain joins TRBV5-6 and TRBJ2-3; the D call may be TRBD1 or TRBD2 (5 bases each). Per the germline V gene, CDR1 is SGHDT and CDR2 is YYEEEE. The CDR3 loop spans 16 amino acids. The V end was cut by 3 bases, the J end by 2 bases, with 16 bases between. CDR3 coding DNA: TGTGCCAGCAGCTCACGGGGAGAAGGGGACACAGATACGCAGTATTTT. It is translated as CASSSRGEGDTDTQYF.

The V and J genes are TRBV7-9 and TRBJ1-3; D is undetermined. Trimming pared 1 base from V and 6 bases from J, leaving 4 bases between. There are 12 residues in the CDR3. Germline loops: CDR1 SEHNR, CDR2 FQNEAQ (reference sequence). The CDR3 sequence is CASSLDVNTIYF. DNA of the CDR3: TGTGCCAGCAGCTTAGACGTAAACACCATATATTTT.

This chain joins TRBV7-9 and TRBJ1-1; unclear D gene. Trimming pared 5 bases from V and 0 bases from J, leaving 1 base between. Germline V gene lookup returns CDR1 SEHNR and CDR2 FQNEAQ (reference sequence). This CDR3 contains 11 residues. The CDR3 DNA sequence: TGTGCCAGCAGCCTGAACACTGAAGCTTTCTTT. Translated, it gives CASSLNTEAFF.

The chain links TRBV4-1 to TRBJ2-7; 7 positions agree with TRBD1. The germline V gene encodes CDR1 MGHRA and CDR2 YSYEKL. CDR3 length: 15 residues. After removal of 3 bases from V and 4 bases from J, the junction contained 9 bases not matched to a gene. CDR3 DNA: TGCGCCAGCAGCCAGGGTACCGGGACAGCTTACGAGCAGTACTTC. Protein: CASSQGTGTAYEQYF.

This rearrangement joins TRBV7-8 to TRBJ2-5; 9 bases are a match to TRBD2. V gave up 0 bases and J gave up 3 bases; unmatched junction bases: 5. Germline V CDR1 and CDR2: SGHVS, FQNEAQ. CDR3 length: 16 residues. CDR3 nucleotides: TGTGCCAGCAGCTTAGCGGGGCTAGCGGGAAAAGAGACCCAGTACTTC. Its translation is CASSLAGLAGKETQYF.

The chain couples TRBV18 to TRBJ1-4; the D is unclear. Germline CDR1 and CDR2: KGHSH and LQKENI. CDR3 length: 14 amino acids. Deletions cut 3 bases from V and 8 bases from J, with 13 bases between. The CDR3 sequence: CASSPVDSVEKLFF. The CDR3 bases are TGTGCCAGCTCACCTGTAGACTCGGTGGAAAAACTGTTTTTT. Looking up the rest from reference TRBV18 and TRBJ1-4 gives the full variable domain: NAGVMQNPRHLVRRRGQEARLRCSPMKGHSHVYWYRQLPEEGLKFMVYLQKENIIDESGMPKERFSAEFPKEGPSILRIQQVVRGDSAAYFCASSPVDSVEKLFFGSGTQLSVL.

V gene TRBV5-1 combines with J gene TRBJ1-5, with D possibly matching TRBD1 (6 bases). V lost 5 bases and J lost 5, with 11 bases in between. This CDR3 is built from 13 residues. Germline loops: CDR1 SGHRS, CDR2 YFSETQ. The CDR3 DNA follows: TGCGCCAGCAGGGGGGGGGCGGATCAGCCCCAGCATTTT. Its translation: CASRGGADQPQHF.

The V call is TRBV4-3, the J call TRBJ2-7; 7 bases agree with TRBD2. The CDR3 loop spans 16 amino acids. The V segment lost 5 bases and the J segment 2 bases; nucleotides outside the gene matches: 12. Per germline, CDR1 LGHNA and CDR2 YSLEER. The CDR3 region is CASSLTAGDGAYEQYF. DNA of the CDR3: TGCGCCAGCAGCTTAACGGCGGGGGATGGGGCCTACGAGCAGTACTTC.

The gene calls are TRBV9 and TRBJ2-7; 10 bases line up with TRBD2. Unmatched junction bases numbered 4, after V lost 2 bases and J lost 5 bases. Looked up from germline, CDR1 is SGDLS and CDR2 is YYNGEE. This CDR3 comprises 14 residues. CDR3: CASSVDGTSDEQYF. Here the CDR3 DNA reads TGTGCCAGCAGCGTTGACGGGACTAGCGACGAGCAGTACTTC.

The chain recombines TRBV6-5 with TRBJ2-1; tentatively, D is TRBD1 (5 bases). V shed 7 bases and J shed 3 bases, with 13 bases lying between them. Looked up from germline, CDR1 is MNHEY and CDR2 is SVGAGI. The CDR3 is 14 residues long. The CDR3 DNA sequence: TGTGCCAGCAATCCCGGAAGGGGCTACAATGAGCAGTTCTTC. Translated: CASNPGRGYNEQFF.

This chain links TRBV19 with TRBJ2-2, with 7 bases lining up with TRBD2. After removal of 10 bases from V and 4 bases from J, the junction contained 6 bases not matched to a gene. The CDR3 runs 13 residues. Germline values: CDR1 LNHDA, CDR2 SQIVND (reference sequence). CDR3 sequence reads: CATKTGGTGELFF. As DNA, the CDR3 is TGTGCCACCAAGACGGGAGGCACCGGGGAGCTGTTTTTT.

The chain couples TRBV6-5 to TRBJ1-1, with unresolved D. Germline V gives CDR1 MNHEY, CDR2 SVGAGI. The CDR3 contains 14 residues. Between the trimmed V and J ends, which lost 0 bases and 8 bases, there was a span of 13 bases. The CDR3: CASSYSRTWVEAFF. Written as DNA, the CDR3 is TGTGCCAGCAGTTACTCAAGGACGTGGGTGGAAGCTTTCTTT.

The rearrangement uses TRBV7-2 and TRBJ1-2; D remains ambiguous. The germline V and J ends were trimmed by 2 bases and 6 bases, with 13 bases remaining between them. This CDR3 spans 14 amino acids. Germline values: CDR1 SGHTA, CDR2 FQGNSA. The chain's CDR3 is CASSLTQVSNGYTF. CDR3 coding DNA: TGTGCCAGCAGCTTAACGCAGGTCAGCAATGGCTACACCTTC.

This clone came up a few times. V is TRBV30 and J is TRBJ2-7; 8 bases align to TRBD1. Losses at the gene ends were 0 bases for V and 1 base for J; bases not matched to a gene: 8. Germline V CDR1 and CDR2: GTSNPN, SVGIG (reference sequence). The CDR3 totals 16 residues. CDR3 sequence reads: CAWSVPPRQGSYEQYF. The CDR3, as DNA: TGTGCCTGGAGTGTCCCCCCACGACAGGGGTCCTACGAGCAGTACTTC.

This clone was recorded only once. This rearrangement joins TRBV9 to TRBJ2-2, with D possibly matching TRBD1 (5 bases). Germline V lookup: CDR1 SGDLS, CDR2 YYNGEE. This CDR3 contains 15 residues. V dropped 0 bases and J dropped 1 base, with 7 bases sitting between them. CDR3 residues: CASSVGGGNTGELFF. CDR3 in DNA: TGTGCCAGCAGCGTAGGGGGCGGGAACACCGGGGAGCTGTTTTTT.

The chain couples TRBV7-6 to TRBJ2-5; tentatively, D is TRBD1 or TRBD2 (5 bases each). Germline loops: CDR1 SGHVS, CDR2 FNYEAQ. This CDR3 contains 13 residues. The ends were cut back, 8 bases at V and 2 bases at J, with 12 bases in the middle. Here the CDR3 DNA reads TGTGCCAGCGCCCGGGGCCGTCAAGAGACCCAGTACTTC. Translated, it gives CASARGRQETQYF.

The chain joins TRBV2 to TRBJ2-3, with 12 positions matching TRBD2. Per the germline V gene, CDR1 is SNHLY and CDR2 is FYNNEI. This CDR3 spans 15 amino acids. With V trimmed by 6 bases and J by 2 bases, 3 bases remained unmatched. CDR3 sequence reads: CASSSSGRVTDTQYF. The CDR3 DNA is TGTGCCAGCAGCTCTAGCGGGAGGGTCACAGATACGCAGTATTTT.